The 30 T cell receptor beta chains presented below share a single source sample, sequenced in a study of CD8+ T cells in alopecia areata. Once RNA had been extracted, it was reverse transcribed into cDNA to act as the sequencing template. The method was immunoSEQ multiplex PCR; TCRdb's version includes in-frame clones alone and lacks a portion of them. In the table there are under 150,000 clones, 53% of which are singletons. As to treatment: oral pan-JAK inhibitor, 5-10 mg twice daily. Specimen: CD4+ T cells sorted from blood, collected at week 4, from a patient treated with tofacitinib. These TCRs come from a human donor with alopecia areata.

V is TRBV4-1 and J is TRBJ2-7, with a weak D call TRBD2 (6 bases). Germline V lookup: CDR1 MGHRA, CDR2 YSYEKL. V dropped 1 base and J dropped 2 bases, with 15 bases sitting between them. CDR3 length equals 16 residues. The CDR3, as DNA: TGCGCCAGCAGCCAAGGAGCGACTAGAACAACCTACGAGCAGTACTTC. As protein: CASSQGATRTTYEQYF.

V gene TRBV6-5 combines with J gene TRBJ2-1; perhaps D is TRBD1 or TRBD2 (5 bases each). Per the germline V gene, CDR1 is MNHEY and CDR2 is SVGAGI. Trimming shortened V by 6 bases and J by 3 bases, and 15 bases separated the two germline ends. The CDR3 has 15 amino acids. The DNA for the CDR3 is TGTGCCAGCAGACTTACTAGGGGTTACTACAATGAGCAGTTCTTC. Protein product: CASRLTRGYYNEQFF.

This clone appeared a few times. The chain uses TRBV29-1 and TRBJ1-2, with D possibly being TRBD1 (5 bases). CDR3 length equals 16 residues. The germline V and J ends were trimmed by 4 bases and 5 bases, with 23 bases remaining between them. Germline V gene data show CDR1 as SQVTM and CDR2 as ANQGSEA. The CDR3 spells CSVVPSGPPGGYGYTF. For the CDR3, the DNA is TGCAGCGTTGTCCCCTCAGGGCCTCCTGGGGGTTATGGCTACACCTTC.

The count of this clone is one. The V and J genes are TRBV4-1 and TRBJ2-1, with 7 positions matching TRBD2. This CDR3 is built from 15 residues. V was pared by 1 base and J by 4 bases, with 4 bases of the junction left unmatched. CDR1 and CDR2 from the germline V gene are MGHRA and YSYEKL. The CDR3 sequence: CASSQGRGGYNEQFF. The CDR3 nucleotides read TGCGCCAGCAGCCAAGGTCGGGGAGGGTACAATGAGCAGTTCTTC.

This chain links TRBV29-1 with TRBJ2-1; tentatively, D is TRBD1 (6 bases). CDR3 length: 11 amino acids. The V gene's germline CDR1 is SQVTM and CDR2 ANQGSEA. V dropped 5 bases and J dropped 7 bases, with 9 bases sitting between them. CDR3 DNA sequence: TGCAGCGTTACGGGACAAAATGAGCAGTTCTTC. It specifies CSVTGQNEQFF.

This clone occurred a few times. The V and J genes are TRBV19 and TRBJ1-5; 7 positions agree with TRBD1. Trimming at V came to 5 bases and at J to 0 bases, leaving 4 bases not matched to a gene. The germline V gene has CDR1 LNHDA and CDR2 SQIVND (reference sequence). The length of the CDR3 is 15 residues. CDR3 sequence (DNA): TGTGCCAGTAGTCGAGGGACAGATAGCAATCAGCCCCAGCATTTT. This gives the protein CASSRGTDSNQPQHF.

This clone was detected only a few times. V and J are TRBV9 and TRBJ1-5; 7 nucleotides match TRBD1. Germline V gene lookup returns CDR1 SGDLS and CDR2 YYNGEE. V shed 1 base and J 5 bases; nucleotides not matched to a gene: 6. The length of the CDR3 is 15 residues. The DNA of the CDR3 is TGTGCCAGCAGCGTATCACCAGGACAGGATCAGCCCCAGCATTTT. This sequence encodes CASSVSPGQDQPQHF.

The chain couples TRBV30 to TRBJ2-1, with 9 bases aligning to TRBD2. J gave up 7 bases and V 2 bases, and 6 bases lay outside the gene matches. From germline, CDR1 is GTSNPN and CDR2 SVGIG (reference sequence). The CDR3 totals 14 residues. The CDR3 region is CAWSSLAGRNEQFF. In DNA, the CDR3 is TGTGCCTGGAGTAGTCTAGCGGGAAGAAATGAGCAGTTCTTC.

This clone has a single count. The chain combines TRBV29-1 with TRBJ1-1; possible D gene TRBD1, 5 bases. V was cut by 4 bases and J by 1 base, with 13 bases left in between. Germline lookup yields CDR1 SQVTM and CDR2 ANQGSEA. This CDR3 is built from 14 residues. CDR3 sequence (DNA): TGCAGCGTTGCCAGACTGACAGAGAACACTGAAGCTTTCTTT. This encodes CSVARLTENTEAFF.

This chain links TRBV4-2 with TRBJ1-2, with D possibly being TRBD1 (6 bases). CDR3 length: 14 residues. Germline V gene sequence: CDR1 LGHNA, CDR2 YNFKEQ. V lost 2 bases and J lost 6, with 13 bases in between. CDR3 nucleotide sequence: TGTGCCAGCAGCCAAAATAACAGGGAAGATGGCTACACCTTC. Its protein is CASSQNNREDGYTF.

J is TRBJ2-7 and V is TRBV5-6, with a weak D call TRBD1 (6 bases). The CDR3 sequence is 15 residues long. V was pared by 0 bases and J by 0 bases, with 10 bases between. Germline assignment: CDR1 SGHDT and CDR2 YYEEEE. This CDR3 is CASSLGTDRSYEQYF. The CDR3 nucleotides read TGTGCCAGCAGCTTGGGGACAGACCGCTCCTACGAGCAGTACTTC.

The V call is TRBV9, the J call TRBJ2-3; D is ambiguous. The CDR3 has 12 residues. CDR1 SGDLS and CDR2 YYNGEE come from the germline V gene. Trimming stripped 7 bases from V and 5 bases from J, with 11 bases between. This chain's CDR3 is CASGSLKDTQYF. CDR3 bases: TGTGCCAGCGGCAGTCTCAAAGATACGCAGTATTTT.

This clone occurred a few times. The chain links TRBV5-6 to TRBJ1-1; tentative D call: TRBD1 (5 bases). Germline V gene lookup returns CDR1 SGHDT and CDR2 YYEEEE. V was shortened by 2 bases and J by 1 base, with 12 bases between the two germline ends. This CDR3 contains 15 residues. CDR3 DNA sequence: TGTGCCAGCAGCTTTAGGGCAGGGAGGAACACTGAAGCTTTCTTT. This sequence encodes CASSFRAGRNTEAFF.

V and J are TRBV4-1 and TRBJ1-2; 7 nucleotides match TRBD1. CDR3 size: 15 residues. CDR1 MGHRA and CDR2 YSYEKL come from the germline V gene. V was pared by 4 bases and J by 2 bases, with 7 bases of the junction left unmatched. CDR3 coding DNA: TGCGCCAGCAGCCGTATCCGGGACAGAAACTATGGCTACACCTTC. Its protein is CASSRIRDRNYGYTF.

V is TRBV7-6 and J is TRBJ2-1; TRBD1 is a possible D gene (6 bases). This CDR3 contains 18 residues. Germline lookup yields CDR1 SGHVS and CDR2 FNYEAQ. V shed 5 bases and J shed 0 bases, with 20 bases lying between them. CDR3 in amino acids: CASSRFGLRDTSYNEQFF. CDR3 nucleotide sequence: TGTGCCAGCAGCCGTTTCGGTCTCCGGGACACCTCCTACAATGAGCAGTTCTTC.

This chain connects TRBV5-1 to TRBJ2-5, with D possibly TRBD1 on 6 matching bases. This CDR3 has 14 amino acids. The germline V gene encodes CDR1 SGHRS and CDR2 YFSETQ. Trimming stripped 0 bases from V and 5 bases from J, with 11 bases between. Here the CDR3 DNA reads TGCGCCAGCAGCTTGGACAGGGTCAGCGAGACCCAGTACTTC. Translated: CASSLDRVSETQYF. The whole variable domain, remainder taken from reference TRBV5-1 and TRBJ2-5, is KAGVTQTPRYLIKTRGQQVTLSCSPISGHRSVSWYQQTPGQGLQFLFEYFSETQRNKGNFPGRFSGRQFSNSRSEMNVSTLELGDSALYLCASSLDRVSETQYFGPGTRLLVL.

This clone was found once. This chain connects TRBV29-1 to TRBJ2-1; D gene unclear. V was shortened by 1 base and J by 5 bases, with 12 bases between the two germline ends. CDR3 length equals 14 residues. CDR1 is SQVTM and CDR2 is ANQGSEA in the germline V gene. The CDR3 DNA reads as TGCAGCGTTGAAGGATCTGGGCCAGACAATGAGCAGTTCTTC. Amino acids: CSVEGSGPDNEQFF.

The chain recombines TRBV6-5 with TRBJ1-5, with D possibly TRBD1 on 5 matching bases. Per the germline V gene, CDR1 is MNHEY and CDR2 is SVGAGI. The CDR3 is 15 residues long. V lost 4 bases, J lost 0 bases, and 10 bases lay in between. The CDR3 reads CASSWGRFSNQPQHF. CDR3 DNA: TGTGCCAGCAGTTGGGGACGGTTTAGCAATCAGCCCCAGCATTTT.

The CDR3 DNA reads as TGTGCCAGCAGCCGCAAGAGCGATGGGTACGAGCAGTACTTC. As protein: CASSRKSDGYEQYF. V is TRBV7-2 and J is TRBJ2-7; D not certain. This CDR3 spans 14 amino acids. Trimming removed 5 bases at V and 4 bases at J, with 15 bases between. Per germline, CDR1 SGHTA and CDR2 FQGNSA.

This chain joins TRBV27 and TRBJ1-5, with a possible D match to TRBD1 (5 bases). The CDR3 runs 15 residues. Between the trimmed V and J ends, which lost 3 bases and 0 bases, there was a span of 9 bases. CDR1 and CDR2 (germline): MNHEY, SMNVEV (reference sequence). The CDR3 spells CASSLWDGSNQPQHF. CDR3 DNA sequence: TGTGCCAGCAGTTTGTGGGACGGTAGCAATCAGCCCCAGCATTTT.

This clone occurred once. The chain employs TRBV30 and TRBJ2-3, with D tentatively TRBD2 (7 bases). The CDR3 covers 14 residues. Trimming pared 7 bases from V and 4 bases from J, leaving 18 bases between. Germline CDR1 is GTSNPN and CDR2 is SVGIG (reference sequence). The CDR3 nucleotides read TGTGCCTTTCTCGGGGGGCGAAGGGCAGATACGCAGTATTTT. Translating gives CAFLGGRRADTQYF. Full variable domain (remainder filled in from reference TRBV30 and TRBJ2-3): SQTIHQWPATLVQPVGSPLSLECTVEGTSNPNLYWYRQAAGRGLQLLFYSVGIGQISSEVPQNLSASRPQDRQFILSSKKLLLSDSGFYLCAFLGGRRADTQYFGPGTRLTVL.

The gene calls are TRBV7-2 and TRBJ2-5; D gene ambiguous. CDR1 and CDR2 from the germline V gene are SGHTA and FQGNSA. The CDR3 is made up of 14 amino acids. V was trimmed by 2 bases and J by 1 base, leaving 8 bases between them. The DNA of the CDR3 is TGTGCCAGCAGCTTAAAAGCCGGCCAAGAGACCCAGTACTTC. This encodes CASSLKAGQETQYF.

This chain links TRBV29-1 with TRBJ2-5; TRBD2 matches at 10 bases. This CDR3 has 13 residues. The junction had 5 bases not matched to a gene; V was cut back by 5 bases and J by 5 bases. Germline assignment: CDR1 SQVTM and CDR2 ANQGSEA. DNA for the CDR3: TGCAGCGTTAGCGGGAGGGTCCGGGAGACCCAGTACTTC. The encoded protein is CSVSGRVRETQYF.

In this sample, this clone turned up a few times. The chain links TRBV29-1 to TRBJ1-1, with 7 positions matching TRBD1. The V gene end was trimmed by 4 bases and the J gene end by 3 bases; junction bases not matched to a gene: 14. Per the germline V gene, CDR1 is SQVTM and CDR2 is ANQGSEA. This CDR3 region has 16 residues. The CDR3 DNA reads as TGCAGCGTTGCAGGGGGTGGGGTGTATGAGGACACTGAAGCTTTCTTT. Protein: CSVAGGGVYEDTEAFF. Based on the CDR3 plus reference TRBV29-1 and TRBJ1-1, the full variable domain is SAVISQKPSRDICQRGTSLTIQCQVDSQVTMMFWYRQQPGQSLTLIATANQGSEATYESGFVIDKFPISRPNLTFSTLTVSNMSPEDSSIYLCSVAGGGVYEDTEAFFGQGTRLTVV.

This clone was seen a few times. The genes are TRBV29-1 and TRBJ2-6, with D hard to call. The length of the CDR3 is 17 residues. Trimming pared 0 bases from V and 0 bases from J, leaving 12 bases between. Per the germline V gene, CDR1 is SQVTM and CDR2 is ANQGSEA. In nucleotides, the CDR3 is TGCAGCGTTGAAGATCTAGGCAGGCGCTCTGGGGCCAACGTCCTGACTTTC. It encodes CSVEDLGRRSGANVLTF.

Notes on this clone: This specimen includes other DNA sequences encoding the same CDR3. This sequence joins TRBV6-5 and TRBJ2-7, with TRBD1 identical over 11 bases. The CDR3 sequence is 15 residues long. Germline lookup yields CDR1 MNHEY and CDR2 SVGAGI. V dropped 6 bases and J dropped 1; count of bases not matched to a gene: 5. DNA for the CDR3: TGTGCCAGCAGCTCTGGGACAGGGGGGTCCTACGAGCAGTACTTC. Protein product: CASSSGTGGSYEQYF.

This clone has more than one count but fewer than ten. V and J are TRBV29-1 and TRBJ2-5; 9 bases are shared with TRBD1. This CDR3 region has 12 residues. The germline CDR1 and CDR2 sequences are SQVTM and ANQGSEA. V lost 5 bases and J lost 4; bases outside the gene matches: 2. Written as DNA, the CDR3 is TGCAGCGTTAACAGGGGGCGAGAGACCCAGTACTTC. It is translated as CSVNRGRETQYF. The entire variable domain, with the rest obtained from reference TRBV29-1 and TRBJ2-5, is as follows: SAVISQKPSRDICQRGTSLTIQCQVDSQVTMMFWYRQQPGQSLTLIATANQGSEATYESGFVIDKFPISRPNLTFSTLTVSNMSPEDSSIYLCSVNRGRETQYFGPGTRLLVL.

The chain has TRBV15 and TRBJ1-2; TRBD1 matches at 7 bases. V shed 3 bases, J shed 7 bases, and the junction held 14 bases outside the gene matches. The CDR3 has 16 amino acids. The germline gives CDR1 LNHNV, CDR2 YYDKDF (reference sequence). CDR3 sequence: CATSRGLTGSVGGYTF. The CDR3 bases are TGTGCCACCAGCAGGGGCCTGACAGGGTCAGTTGGTGGCTACACCTTC.

The gene calls are TRBV11-2 and TRBJ2-7; the D gene could be TRBD1 or TRBD2 (6 bases each). Trimming stripped 4 bases from V and 4 bases from J, with 17 bases between. The germline gives CDR1 SGHAT, CDR2 FQNNGV. This CDR3 spans 15 amino acids. The CDR3 nucleotides read TGTGCCAGCAGCTCGGTTAGGGGGGCCGGATACGAGCAGTACTTC. Its protein is CASSSVRGAGYEQYF.

CDR3 residues: CAWKLAGGPDTQYF. The CDR3 DNA sequence: TGTGCCTGGAAACTAGCGGGAGGGCCAGATACGCAGTATTTT. The chain joins TRBV30 to TRBJ2-3; 13 bases align to TRBD2. Germline values: CDR1 GTSNPN, CDR2 SVGIG (reference sequence). This CDR3 has 14 amino acids. J was trimmed by 4 bases and V by 4 bases; bases with no gene match: 2. Full variable domain (missing parts from reference TRBV30 and TRBJ2-3): SQTIHQWPATLVQPVGSPLSLECTVEGTSNPNLYWYRQAAGRGLQLLFYSVGIGQISSEVPQNLSASRPQDRQFILSSKKLLLSDSGFYLCAWKLAGGPDTQYFGPGTRLTVL.